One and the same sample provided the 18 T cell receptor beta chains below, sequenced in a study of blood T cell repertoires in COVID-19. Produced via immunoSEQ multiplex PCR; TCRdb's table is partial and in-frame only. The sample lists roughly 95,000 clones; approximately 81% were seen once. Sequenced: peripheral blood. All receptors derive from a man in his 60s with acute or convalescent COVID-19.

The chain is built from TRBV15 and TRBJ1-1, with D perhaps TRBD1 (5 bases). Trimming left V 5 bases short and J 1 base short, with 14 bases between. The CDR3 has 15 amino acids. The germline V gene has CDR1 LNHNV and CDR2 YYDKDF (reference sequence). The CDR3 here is CATSLEGLENTEAFF. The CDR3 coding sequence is TGTGCCACCAGCCTCGAGGGACTAGAGAACACTGAAGCTTTCTTT. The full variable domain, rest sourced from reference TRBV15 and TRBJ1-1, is DAMVIQNPRYQVTQFGKPVTLSCSQTLNHNVMYWYQQKSSQAPKLLFHYYDKDFNNEADTPDNFQSRRPNTSFCFLDIRSPGLGDTAMYLCATSLEGLENTEAFFGQGTRLTVV.

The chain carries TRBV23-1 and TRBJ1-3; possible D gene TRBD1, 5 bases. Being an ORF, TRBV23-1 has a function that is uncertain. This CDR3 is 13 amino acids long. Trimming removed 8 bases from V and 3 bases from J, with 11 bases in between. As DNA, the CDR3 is TGCGCCAGCGACAGACGGCGTGGAAACACCATATATTTT. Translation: CASDRRRGNTIYF.

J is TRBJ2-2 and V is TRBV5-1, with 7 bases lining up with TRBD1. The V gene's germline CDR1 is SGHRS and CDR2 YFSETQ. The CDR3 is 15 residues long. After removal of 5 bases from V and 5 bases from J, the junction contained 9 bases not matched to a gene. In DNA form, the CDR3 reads TGCGCCAGCAGTCCGGACAGGACCTATACCGGGGAGCTGTTTTTT. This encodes CASSPDRTYTGELFF.

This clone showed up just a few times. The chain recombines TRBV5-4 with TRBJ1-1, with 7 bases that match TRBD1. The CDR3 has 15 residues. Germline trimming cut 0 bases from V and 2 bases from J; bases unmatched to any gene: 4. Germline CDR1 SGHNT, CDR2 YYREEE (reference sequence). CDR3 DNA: TGTGCCAGCAGCTTGGAGCGACAGGGCAACACTGAAGCTTTCTTT. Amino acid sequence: CASSLERQGNTEAFF.

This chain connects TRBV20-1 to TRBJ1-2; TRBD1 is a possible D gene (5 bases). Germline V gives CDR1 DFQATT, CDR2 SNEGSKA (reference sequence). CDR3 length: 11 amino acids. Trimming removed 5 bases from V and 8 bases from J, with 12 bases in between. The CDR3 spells CSAAGRGGYTF. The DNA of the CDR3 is TGCAGTGCTGCCGGGAGGGGAGGCTACACCTTC.

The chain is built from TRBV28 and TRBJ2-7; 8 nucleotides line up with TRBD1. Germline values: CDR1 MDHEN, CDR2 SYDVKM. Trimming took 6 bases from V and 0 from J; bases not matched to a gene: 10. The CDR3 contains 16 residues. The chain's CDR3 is CASRATGGIASYEQYV. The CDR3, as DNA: TGTGCCAGCAGGGCAACAGGGGGAATCGCCTCCTACGAGCAGTACGTC.

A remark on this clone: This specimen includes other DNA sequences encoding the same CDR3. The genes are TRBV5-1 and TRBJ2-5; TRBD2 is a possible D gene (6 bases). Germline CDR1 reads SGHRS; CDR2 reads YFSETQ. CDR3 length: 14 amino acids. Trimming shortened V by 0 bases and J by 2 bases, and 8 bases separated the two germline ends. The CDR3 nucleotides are TGCGCCAGCAGCTTGGGAGGAGGGCAAGAGACCCAGTACTTC. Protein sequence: CASSLGGGQETQYF.

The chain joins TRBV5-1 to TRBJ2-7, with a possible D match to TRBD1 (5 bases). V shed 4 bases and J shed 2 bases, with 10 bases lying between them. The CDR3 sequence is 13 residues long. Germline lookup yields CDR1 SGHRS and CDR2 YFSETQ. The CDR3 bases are TGCGCCAGCAGCATAGACAGTGCCTACGAGCAGTACTTC. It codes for CASSIDSAYEQYF.

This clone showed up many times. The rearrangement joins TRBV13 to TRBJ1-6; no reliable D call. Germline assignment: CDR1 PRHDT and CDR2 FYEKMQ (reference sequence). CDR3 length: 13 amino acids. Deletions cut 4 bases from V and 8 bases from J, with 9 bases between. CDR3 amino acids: CASSYRYDSPLHF. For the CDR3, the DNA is TGTGCCAGCAGCTATCGGTACGATTCACCCCTCCACTTT. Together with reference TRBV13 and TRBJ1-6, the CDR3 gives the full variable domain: AAGVIQSPRHLIKEKRETATLKCYPIPRHDTVYWYQQGPGQDPQFLISFYEKMQSDKGSIPDRFSAQQFSDYHSELNMSSLELGDSALYFCASSYRYDSPLHFGNGTRLTVT.

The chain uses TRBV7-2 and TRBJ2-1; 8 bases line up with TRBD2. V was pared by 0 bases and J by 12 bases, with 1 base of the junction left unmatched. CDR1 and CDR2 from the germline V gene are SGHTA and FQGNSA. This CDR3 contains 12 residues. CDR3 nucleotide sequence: TGTGCCAGCAGCTTAGCTAGCGGGATGCAGTTCTTC. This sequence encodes CASSLASGMQFF.

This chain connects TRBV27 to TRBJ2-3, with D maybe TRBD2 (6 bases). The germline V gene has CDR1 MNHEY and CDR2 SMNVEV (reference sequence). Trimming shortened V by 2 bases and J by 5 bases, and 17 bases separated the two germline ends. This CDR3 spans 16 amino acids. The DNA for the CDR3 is TGTGCCAGCAGTTTAAAGCTAGCGAGGGGCCTAGATACGCAGTATTTT. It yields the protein CASSLKLARGLDTQYF.

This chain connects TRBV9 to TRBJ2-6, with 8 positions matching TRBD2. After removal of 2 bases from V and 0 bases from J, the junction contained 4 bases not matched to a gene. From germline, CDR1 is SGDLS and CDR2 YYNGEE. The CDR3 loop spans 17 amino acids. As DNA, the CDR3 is TGTGCCAGCAGCGTTAGCGGGATTCCCTCTGGGGCCAACGTCCTGACTTTC. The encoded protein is CASSVSGIPSGANVLTF.

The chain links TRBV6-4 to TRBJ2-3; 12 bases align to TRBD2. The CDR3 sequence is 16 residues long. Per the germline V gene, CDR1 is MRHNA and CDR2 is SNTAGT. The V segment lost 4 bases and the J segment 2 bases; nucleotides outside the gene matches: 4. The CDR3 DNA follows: TGTGCCAGCAGTGGACTAGCGGGGGCCCACACAGATACGCAGTATTTT. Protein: CASSGLAGAHTDTQYF.

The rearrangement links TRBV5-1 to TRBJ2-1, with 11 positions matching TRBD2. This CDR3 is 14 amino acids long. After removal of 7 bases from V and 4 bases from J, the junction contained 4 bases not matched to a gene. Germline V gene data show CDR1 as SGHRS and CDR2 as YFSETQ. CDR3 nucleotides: TGCGCCAGCGGGTTAGCGGGGGGGTACAATGAGCAGTTCTTC. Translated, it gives CASGLAGGYNEQFF.

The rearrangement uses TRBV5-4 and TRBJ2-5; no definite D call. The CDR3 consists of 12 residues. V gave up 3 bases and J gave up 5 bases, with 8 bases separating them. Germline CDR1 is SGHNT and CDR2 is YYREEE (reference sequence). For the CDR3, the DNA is TGTGCCAGCAGCTCGGGTCGGGAGACCCAGTACTTC. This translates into CASSSGRETQYF.

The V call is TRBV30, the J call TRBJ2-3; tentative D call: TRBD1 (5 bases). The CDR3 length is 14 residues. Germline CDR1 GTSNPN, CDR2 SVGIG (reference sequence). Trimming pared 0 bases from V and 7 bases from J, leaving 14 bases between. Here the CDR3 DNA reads TGTGCCTGGAGTGTTACCTTAAGGGGAAATACGCAGTATTTT. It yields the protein CAWSVTLRGNTQYF.

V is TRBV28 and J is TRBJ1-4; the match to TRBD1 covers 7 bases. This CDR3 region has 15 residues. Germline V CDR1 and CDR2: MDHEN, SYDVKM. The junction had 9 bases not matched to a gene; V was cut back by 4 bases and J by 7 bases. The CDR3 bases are TGTGCCAGCAGTTCCCCGACAGGGCCTGGTGAAAAACTGTTTTTT. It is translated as CASSSPTGPGEKLFF.

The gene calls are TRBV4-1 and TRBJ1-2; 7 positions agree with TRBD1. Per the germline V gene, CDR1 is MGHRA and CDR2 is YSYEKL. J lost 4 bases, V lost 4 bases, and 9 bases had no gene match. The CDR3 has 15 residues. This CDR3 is CASSPGGGFGYGYTF. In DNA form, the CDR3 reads TGCGCCAGCAGCCCAGGGGGAGGATTCGGCTATGGCTACACCTTC.